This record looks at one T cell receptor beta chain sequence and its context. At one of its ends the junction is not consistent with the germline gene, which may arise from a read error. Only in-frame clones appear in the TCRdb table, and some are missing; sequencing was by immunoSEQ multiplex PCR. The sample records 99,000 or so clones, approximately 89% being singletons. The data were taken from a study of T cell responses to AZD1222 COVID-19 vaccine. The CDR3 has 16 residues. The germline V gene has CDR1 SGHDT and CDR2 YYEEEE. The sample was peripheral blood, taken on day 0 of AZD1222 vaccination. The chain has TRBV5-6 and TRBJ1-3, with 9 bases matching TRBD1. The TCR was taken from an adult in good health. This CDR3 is CASNLGTGRPGNTIYF. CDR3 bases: TGTGCCAGCAACTTGGGGACAGGGAGGCCTGGAAACACCATATATTTT.